What follows is one T cell receptor beta chain and its context. This table comes from immunoSEQ multiplex PCR, and its TCRdb copy is limited to in-frame clones, with some not included. The data hold hundreds of thousands of clones, with over 75% observed a single time. The source of the sample is a study of shared T cell receptors in the human thymus. Germline V lookup: CDR1 MNHNY, CDR2 SVGAGI (reference sequence). CDR3 size: 15 residues. V was shortened by 2 bases and J by 5 bases, with 15 bases between the two germline ends. Separately, the same data were catalogued under a study of human thymus T cells. According to that study: The thymus was resected at corrective cardiac surgery.

The sample comprised thymocytes. This sequence was found in a boy in the first two years of life with a congenital heart defect. The chain employs TRBV6-6 and TRBJ1-1; D is undetermined. The CDR3 sequence is CASSYKVRGMTEAFF. In DNA form, the CDR3 reads TGTGCCAGCAGTTACAAAGTGCGGGGTATGACTGAAGCTTTCTTT.